Listed here are 19 T cell receptor beta chains from one sample, sequenced in a study of spatial heterogeneity in lung cancer. Their recognized antigens are unknown. Time point of the sample: sample taken at primary tumor resection. Using its own MiXCR run on the 5' RACE reads, TCRdb lists one record per CDR3 protein. Among some 7,000 distinct CDR3 sequences listed, more than 13% were seen once. Study conclusions and caveats: Tumor mutation count correlated with how many alpha and beta TCRs expanded intratumorally.

Sequencing used lung tumor tissue, obtained at surgery. The source is a female donor with early-stage non-small cell lung cancer.

Comment on this clonotype: As an off-target read in a library built for alpha chains, this beta chain has a frequency of little significance. J is TRBJ2-4 and V is TRBV12-3 or TRBV12-4; D is perhaps TRBD1 (5 bases). The V and J ends lost 0 bases and 0 bases respectively, with 15 bases between them. The length of the CDR3 is 18 residues. The CDR3 DNA sequence: TGTGCCAGCAGTTTAGCGACCGCAGGGTCACTAGCCAAAAACATTCAGTACTTC. Protein product: CASSLATAGSLAKNIQYF.

In this sample, this clonotype is medium-sized. Because this beta chain is a stray read in a library intended to capture alpha chains, its abundance should not be given much weight. The chain recombines TRBV7-9 with TRBJ2-3; 9 bases align to TRBD2. CDR1 SEHNR and CDR2 FQNEAQ come from the germline V gene (reference sequence). With 7 bases clipped from V and 5 bases from J, the junction kept 7 bases outside the gene matches. This CDR3 has 14 residues. Written as DNA, the CDR3 is TGTGCCAGCACCCCGCGGGGGGGCGGAGATACGCAGTATTTT. It translates to CASTPRGGGDTQYF.

This clonotype has ten or more counts. The library was built for alpha chains, so this beta chain is an off-target read and its size means little. The CDR3 is CSARAAGGAGGSPLHF. CDR3 nucleotides: TGCAGTGCTAGAGCCGCCGGGGGGGCGGGTGGTTCACCCCTCCACTTT. This rearrangement joins TRBV20-1 to TRBJ1-6, with D possibly matching TRBD1 (6 bases). CDR1 and CDR2 (germline): DFQATT, SNEGSKA (reference sequence). This CDR3 region has 16 residues. V was trimmed by 1 base and J by 9 bases, leaving 19 bases between them.

With regard to this clonotype: This beta chain is a stray sequence in a library constructed for alpha chains; its clone size is not meaningful. This rearrangement joins TRBV4-1 to TRBJ1-2; D is uncertain. The CDR3 is 13 amino acids. The V gene lost 4 bases and the J gene lost 5 bases, with 11 bases spanning the gap. Germline assignment: CDR1 MGHRA and CDR2 YSYEKL. Here the CDR3 DNA reads TGCGCCAGCAGCCTCGCAGAAGCTTATGGCTACACCTTC. Its protein is CASSLAEAYGYTF.

This clonotype is termed medium-sized. A library made for alpha chains picked up this beta chain off target, so its size means little. The DNA of the CDR3 is TGCAGCGTGAGAGACAGGGCCGATCAGCCCCAGCATTTT. This translates into CSVRDRADQPQHF. The genes are TRBV29-1 and TRBJ1-5; TRBD1 aligns across 7 bases. Per the germline V gene, CDR1 is SQVTM and CDR2 is ANQGSEA. The CDR3 has 13 residues. The ends lost 6 bases at V and 5 bases at J; junction bases unmatched: 7.

As for this clonotype: This beta chain appears as a stray read in a library generated for alpha chains; its size is not informative. This chain joins TRBV5-1 and TRBJ2-1; D uncertain. The ends were cut back, 3 bases at V and 5 bases at J, with 9 bases in the middle. CDR3 length: 13 amino acids. The germline CDR1 and CDR2 sequences are SGHRS and YFSETQ. The CDR3 nucleotides read TGCGCCAGCAGCTCGACAATAGACAATGAGCAGTTCTTC. This codes for CASSSTIDNEQFF.

As to this clonotype: This beta chain turned up in a library designed for alpha chains; as an off-target read, its abundance says little. The chain employs TRBV5-1 and TRBJ2-7; perhaps D is TRBD1 or TRBD2 (5 bases each). V dropped 4 bases and J dropped 4 bases, with 21 bases sitting between them. This CDR3 spans 16 amino acids. Germline V gives CDR1 SGHRS, CDR2 YFSETQ. The CDR3 coding sequence is TGCGCCAGCAGCCCCCTTAGGGGAGTAGTCGCTTACGAGCAGTACTTC. It is translated as CASSPLRGVVAYEQYF.

Judged by abundance, this clonotype is medium-sized (0.01 to 0.1%). Little can be read into the size of this beta chain, an off-target read in a library designed for alpha chains. This rearrangement joins TRBV15 to TRBJ2-3; 8 nucleotides align to TRBD2. The V gene end was trimmed by 2 bases and the J gene end by 1 base; junction bases not matched to a gene: 5. The CDR3 contains 16 residues. Germline CDR1 is LNHNV and CDR2 is YYDKDF (reference sequence). Here the CDR3 DNA reads TGTGCCACCAGCAGAAAAAAACTAGCGGGCACAGATACGCAGTATTTT. Translating gives CATSRKKLAGTDTQYF.

This clonotype was observed many times. Being off target in a library aimed at alpha chains, this beta chain has a size of little meaning. This rearrangement joins TRBV19 to TRBJ1-5; D gene ambiguous. The V gene lost 8 bases and the J gene lost 6 bases, with 11 bases spanning the gap. CDR1 is LNHDA, CDR2 SQIVND, per germline (reference sequence). This CDR3 has 12 amino acids. For the CDR3, the DNA is TGTGCCAGTTCCTACTACAGTCAGCCCCAGCATTTT. Protein product: CASSYYSQPQHF.

Sample share makes this clonotype medium-sized. This beta chain was picked up by a library intended for alpha chains and is off target, so its count carries little meaning. The chain is built from TRBV7-9 and TRBJ1-5; 9 bases map to TRBD1. The CDR3 totals 17 residues. CDR1 SEHNR and CDR2 FQNEAQ come from the germline V gene (reference sequence). Trimming removed 1 base from V and 5 bases from J; junction bases left unmatched: 9. CDR3 sequence: CASSLGTGQGYYQPQHF. CDR3 in DNA: TGTGCCAGCAGCTTAGGAACGGGACAGGGATACTATCAGCCCCAGCATTTT. Complete variable domain (other parts from reference TRBV7-9 and TRBJ1-5): DTGVSQNPRHKITKRGQNVTFRCDPISEHNRLYWYRQTLGQGPEFLTYFQNEAQLEKSRLLSDRFSAERPKGSFSTLEIQRTEQGDSAMYLCASSLGTGQGYYQPQHFGDGTRLSIL.

This clonotype has a count of ten or more. This beta chain is an unintended read in a library built for alpha chains; its size means little. V usage is TRBV6-6 and J usage is TRBJ1-4, with D possibly being TRBD1 (5 bases). V was clipped by 2 bases and J by 10 bases, with 17 bases between them. The germline gives CDR1 MNHNY, CDR2 SVGAGI (reference sequence). The CDR3 sequence is 15 residues long. CDR3 bases: TGTGCCAGCAGTTACGGGGGTACACGGGAGGGAAAACTGTTTTTT. This encodes CASSYGGTREGKLFF.

Relative to its sample, this clonotype is medium-sized. This beta chain represents an off-target read in a library built for alpha chains; its size is of limited meaning. V usage is TRBV6-2 or TRBV6-3 and J usage is TRBJ2-7; D remains unclear. This CDR3 contains 11 residues. Germline V gene data show CDR1 as MNHEY and CDR2 as SVGEGT. Trimming cost V 6 bases and J 1 base, with 4 bases left between them. The CDR3 reads CASRVSYEQYF. The CDR3 nucleotides read TGTGCCAGCAGGGTATCCTACGAGCAGTACTTC.

This clonotype was recorded many times. The library was prepared for alpha chains; this beta chain is a stray read, so its frequency means little. V usage is TRBV10-1 and J usage is TRBJ1-1; a weak D match, TRBD1 (6 bases). V dropped 4 bases and J dropped 7 bases, with 13 bases sitting between them. CDR1 and CDR2 from the germline V gene are WNHNN and SYGVQD (reference sequence). This CDR3 is 13 amino acids long. As DNA, the CDR3 is TGCGCCAGCAGTGCCCGGGGGCAAAGTGAAGCTTTCTTT. This gives the protein CASSARGQSEAFF.

In the case of this clonotype: This beta chain appears as a stray read in a library generated for alpha chains; its size is not informative. This rearrangement joins TRBV5-1 to TRBJ1-1, with D unclear. The V gene's germline CDR1 is SGHRS and CDR2 YFSETQ. Deletions cut 6 bases from V and 4 bases from J, with 19 bases between. This CDR3 contains 15 residues. CDR3 in amino acids: CASTFDGVRSTEAFF. For the CDR3, the DNA is TGCGCCAGCACCTTTGATGGGGTAAGGTCCACTGAAGCTTTCTTT. The whole variable domain, remainder taken from reference TRBV5-1 and TRBJ1-1, is KAGVTQTPRYLIKTRGQQVTLSCSPISGHRSVSWYQQTPGQGLQFLFEYFSETQRNKGNFPGRFSGRQFSNSRSEMNVSTLELGDSALYLCASTFDGVRSTEAFFGQGTRLTVV.

There are many counts of this clonotype. Relative to the germline gene, one junction end is altered; a read error may explain this. This beta chain slipped into a library made for alpha chains as a stray read, so its size is not meaningful. The chain links TRBV7-6 to TRBJ2-3, with 8 positions matching TRBD1. The germline V gene encodes CDR1 SGHVS and CDR2 FNYEAQ. The CDR3 extends over 15 amino acids. CDR3 sequence reads: CVSSPDRGLTDTQYF. The CDR3 DNA reads as TGTGTCAGCAGCCCCGACAGGGGTCTGACAGATACGCAGTATTTT.

This clonotype ranks as medium-sized. The library was built for alpha chains, so this beta chain is an off-target read and its size means little. The chain is built from TRBV4-1 and TRBJ2-1, with 8 positions matching TRBD2. With 0 bases clipped from V and 3 bases from J, the junction kept 4 bases outside the gene matches. Germline CDR1 and CDR2: MGHRA and YSYEKL. This CDR3 spans 16 amino acids. Here the CDR3 DNA reads TGCGCCAGCAGCCAAGAGGCTAGCGGGTTCTACAATGAGCAGTTCTTC. Encoded protein: CASSQEASGFYNEQFF.

This clonotype appeared many times. As an off-target read in a library built for alpha chains, this beta chain has a frequency of little significance. The V and J genes are TRBV4-2 and TRBJ2-1; possibly TRBD1 for D (5 bases). CDR1 is LGHNA and CDR2 is YNFKEQ in the germline V gene. The CDR3 has 10 residues. Trimming took 7 bases from V and 7 from J, leaving 5 bases between them. CDR3 sequence: CASKGNEQFF. In DNA form, the CDR3 reads TGTGCCAGCAAGGGGAATGAGCAGTTCTTC.

This clonotype counts as medium-sized. The size of this beta chain means little, since it is a stray read in a library made for alpha chains. The chain joins TRBV6-1 to TRBJ2-7; 12 nucleotides line up with TRBD2. The CDR3 loop spans 15 amino acids. The V gene end was trimmed by 4 bases and the J gene end by 7 bases; junction bases not matched to a gene: 8. Germline V gene data show CDR1 as MNHNS and CDR2 as SASEGT. The CDR3 protein is CASSVTSGGLLEQYF. The DNA of the CDR3 is TGTGCCAGCAGTGTGACTAGCGGGGGCCTCTTGGAGCAGTACTTC.

A remark on this clonotype: This beta chain is an unintended read in a library built for alpha chains; its size means little. V usage is TRBV6-5 and J usage is TRBJ1-5, with 10 bases lining up with TRBD1. The germline V gene encodes CDR1 MNHEY and CDR2 SVGAGI. The CDR3 covers 16 residues. Trimming cost V 4 bases and J 3 bases; bases outside gene matches: 6. The CDR3: CASSLRTGGPNQPQHF. The CDR3, as DNA: TGTGCCAGCAGTTTGAGGACAGGGGGGCCCAATCAGCCCCAGCATTTT.